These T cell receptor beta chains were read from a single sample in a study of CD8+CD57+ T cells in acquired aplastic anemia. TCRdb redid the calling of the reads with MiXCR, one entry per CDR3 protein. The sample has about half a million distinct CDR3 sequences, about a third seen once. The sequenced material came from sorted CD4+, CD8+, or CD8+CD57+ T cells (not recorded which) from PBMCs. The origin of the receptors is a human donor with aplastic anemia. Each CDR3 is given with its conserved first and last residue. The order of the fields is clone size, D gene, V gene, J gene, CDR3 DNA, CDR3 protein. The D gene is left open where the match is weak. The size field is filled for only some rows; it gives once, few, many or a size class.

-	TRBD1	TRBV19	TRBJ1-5	TGTGCCAGTAGCCCATTCCACCGGACAGGGAACAATCAGCCCCAGCATTTT	CASSPFHRTGNNQPQHF
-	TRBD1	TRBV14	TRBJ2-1	TGTGCCAGCAGTGGCCGGGACAGGCTTTTCGATGAGCAGTTCTTC	CASSGRDRLFDEQFF
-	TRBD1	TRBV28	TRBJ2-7	TGTGCCAGCACTCCAGTAGCCGGGACAGGGGGCAACGAGCAGTACTTC	CASTPVAGTGGNEQYF
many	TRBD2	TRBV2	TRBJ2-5	TGTGCCAGCAGTCTGGGACTAGCGGGAGACGGAGAGACCCAGTACTTC	CASSLGLAGDGETQYF
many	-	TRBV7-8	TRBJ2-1	TGTGCCAGCAGCTTGGACATGTACAATGAGCAGTTCTTC	CASSLDMYNEQFF
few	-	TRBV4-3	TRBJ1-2	TGCGCCAGCAGCCAAGATTTCGCCGGGATGGCAGGGGCTTCCTACACCTTC	CASSQDFAGMAGASYTF
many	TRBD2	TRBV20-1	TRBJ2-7	TGCAGTGCTAGGAGGACTAGCGGCACCGTTGTTTACGAGCAGTACTTC	CSARRTSGTVVYEQYF
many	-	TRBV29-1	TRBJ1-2	TGCAGCGTTGTAGAGCCAAACTATGGCTACACCTTC	CSVVEPNYGYTF
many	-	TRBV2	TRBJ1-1	TGTGCCAGCAGTGAGAATTGGGGAATGAACACTGAAGCTTTCTTT	CASSENWGMNTEAFF
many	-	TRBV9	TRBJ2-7	TGTGCCAGCAGCGTAGGCGAGGGAAGATACGAGCAGTACTTC	CASSVGEGRYEQYF
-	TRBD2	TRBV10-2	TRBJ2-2	TGCGCCAGCAGTGAGTCCCGACTAGCGGGAGGTTGGGGGGAGCTGTTTTTT	CASSESRLAGGWGELFF
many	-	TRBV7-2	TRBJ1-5	TGTGCCAGCAGCCCGGAGCGGGGGAAGCCCCAGCATTTT	CASSPERGKPQHF
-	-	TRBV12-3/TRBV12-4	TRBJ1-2	TGTGCCAGCAGTTTTGGGGGCTCCAACTATGGCTACACCTTC	CASSFGGSNYGYTF
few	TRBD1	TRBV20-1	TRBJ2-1	TGCAGTGCTAGAGATCGAACAGGGGGGCCTCACAATGAGCAGTTCTTC	CSARDRTGGPHNEQFF
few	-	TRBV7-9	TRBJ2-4	TGTGCCAGCAGCTTAGTTGGGGAGTGGGAAAACATTCAGTACTTC	CASSLVGEWENIQYF
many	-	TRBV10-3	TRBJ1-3	TGTGCCATCAGTGAGTCGAGGATGAGCTCTGGAAACACCATATATTTT	CAISESRMSSGNTIYF
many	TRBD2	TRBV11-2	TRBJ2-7	TGTGCCAGCAGGGCGGGGGGGCTCACCGAGCAGTACTTC	CASRAGGLTEQYF
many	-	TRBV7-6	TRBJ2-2	TGTGCCAGCAGTCAACAGGGAATCACCGGGGAGCTGTTTTTT	CASSQQGITGELFF
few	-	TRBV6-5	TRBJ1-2	TGTGCCAGCAGTTACTCGAATAGGGATGGCTACACCTTC	CASSYSNRDGYTF
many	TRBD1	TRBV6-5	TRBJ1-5	TGTGCCAGCAGTTGGGGACAGGGGGCCGTGGCGCCCCAGCATTTT	CASSWGQGAVAPQHF
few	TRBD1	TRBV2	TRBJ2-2	TGTGCCAGCAGGAATCACAGGGGGAACACCGGGGAGCTGTTTTTT	CASRNHRGNTGELFF
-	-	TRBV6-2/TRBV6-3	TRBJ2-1	TGTGCCAGCAGTTACCCGAGGGGGGGGCTCTCCTACAATGAGCAGTTCTTC	CASSYPRGGLSYNEQFF
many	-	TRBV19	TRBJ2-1	TGTGCCAGTAGTATGGGGTCTGCTATCGATGAGCAGTTCTTC	CASSMGSAIDEQFF
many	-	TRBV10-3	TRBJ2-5	TGTGCCATCAGTACCGGGACCCCCCTTTCGTTCCAGTACTTC	CAISTGTPLSFQYF
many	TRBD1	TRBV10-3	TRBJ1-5	TGTGCCATCAGTGAGTCCACAGGGGCAACACAGCCCCAGCATTTT	CAISESTGATQPQHF
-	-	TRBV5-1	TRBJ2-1	TGCGCCAGCAGCTTTGGCCTTAGCGGTAGCTCCTACAATGAGCAGTTCTTC	CASSFGLSGSSYNEQFF
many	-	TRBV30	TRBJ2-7	TGTGCCTGGAGTGTAGTACAGGTCGGCGAGCAGTACTTC	CAWSVVQVGEQYF
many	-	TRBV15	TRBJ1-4	TGTGCCACCAGCAGTCAGGAGGAAAAACTGTTTTTT	CATSSQEEKLFF
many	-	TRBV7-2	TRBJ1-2	TGTGCCAGCAGGGGGGGACACAACTATGGCTACACCTTC	CASRGGHNYGYTF
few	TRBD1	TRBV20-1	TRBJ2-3	TGCAGTGCTAGCACGGACCTACAGGGGGCCACAGATACGCAGTATTTT	CSASTDLQGATDTQYF
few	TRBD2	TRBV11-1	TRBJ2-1	TGTGCCAGCAGCAACCTAGCGGGGGCCTACAATGAGCAGTTCTTC	CASSNLAGAYNEQFF
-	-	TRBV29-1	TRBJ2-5	TGCAGCGTAGGACAGACGGCGGGAGAGACCCAGTACTTC	CSVGQTAGETQYF